There are many counts of the clone carrying this TCR beta chain. To make TCR beta libraries, researchers used iRepertoire HTBI primers and Arm-PCR of CDR3 regions. TCRdb reprocessed the multiplex PCR reads with MiXCR, giving one entry per CDR3 protein. Among more than 450,000 distinct CDR3 sequences, around 15% were seen once, and the ten largest hold 10% to 15%. This entry comes from a study of regulatory T cells in long-lasting Graves disease. Time point of the sample: newly diagnosed GD, antithyroid drugs for less than 3 months. PBMCs provided the RNA from which the TCR library was made. Another study also made use of these data, one on T cells in Graves' hyperthyroidism and ophthalmopathy.

The specimen was peripheral blood mononuclear cells (PBMCs), collected at new diagnosis, from a patient treated with antithyroid drugs. The sequence derives from a man in his forties or fifties with Graves disease.

This CDR3 reads CASSLQPGQDYEQYF. CDR3 in DNA: TGCGCCAGCAGCTTGCAACCCGGACAGGACTACGAGCAGTACTTC. This chain joins TRBV5-1 and TRBJ2-7, with 7 bases lining up with TRBD1. Germline V gene lookup returns CDR1 SGHRS and CDR2 YFSETQ. This CDR3 contains 15 residues. The V segment lost 1 base and the J segment 3 bases; nucleotides outside the gene matches: 7.